Shown below are 6 T cell receptor beta chains from a single sample sequenced in a study of OX40 agonist ivuxolimab in advanced cancers. The table came from immunoSEQ multiplex PCR; TCRdb's copy has only in-frame clones and leaves some out. The repertoire holds about 99,000 clones, about 91% seen once, with around 0.3% in the top ten. Sequenced here: CD4+ or CD8+ T cells sorted from blood, sampled in a trial of the OX40 agonist ivuxolimab. Source of these receptors: an adult with an advanced solid tumor such as melanoma, head and neck, liver or kidney cancer.

This sequence joins TRBV19 and TRBJ2-5, with a weak D call TRBD1 (6 bases). Germline CDR1 LNHDA, CDR2 SQIVND (reference sequence). This CDR3 spans 14 amino acids. Trimming took 4 bases from V and 2 from J, leaving 11 bases between them. The DNA for the CDR3 is TGTGCCAGTAGTACAACAGGGATTCAAGAGACCCAGTACTTC. It is translated as CASSTTGIQETQYF.

V and J are TRBV7-2 and TRBJ1-6; TRBD1 aligns across 7 bases. This CDR3 comprises 16 residues. The germline V gene has CDR1 SGHTA and CDR2 FQGNSA. V dropped 5 bases and J dropped 10; count of bases not matched to a gene: 14. CDR3: CASSALPGTVRSPLHF. The CDR3 DNA is TGTGCCAGCAGCGCCCTACCCGGGACAGTTCGGTCACCCCTCCACTTT. Based on the CDR3 plus reference TRBV7-2 and TRBJ1-6, the full variable domain is GAGVSQSPSNKVTEKGKDVELRCDPISGHTALYWYRQSLGQGLEFLIYFQGNSAPDKSGLPSDRFSAERTGGSVSTLTIQRTQQEDSAVYLCASSALPGTVRSPLHFGNGTRLTVT.

The chain combines TRBV5-4 with TRBJ1-2; D is uncertain. The CDR3 runs 14 residues. The germline gives CDR1 SGHNT, CDR2 YYREEE (reference sequence). V was shortened by 4 bases and J by 7 bases, with 17 bases between the two germline ends. CDR3 loop: CASSVPTIAGGYTF. The CDR3 DNA reads TGTGCCAGCAGCGTACCGACCATTGCGGGTGGCTACACCTTC.

The chain recombines TRBV28 with TRBJ1-4; 8 bases are shared with TRBD1. The CDR3 has 16 amino acids. J was trimmed by 7 bases and V by 3 bases; bases with no gene match: 10. Germline loops: CDR1 MDHEN, CDR2 SYDVKM. The CDR3 DNA reads as TGTGCCAGCAGTTTTGGGACAGGCGTCTCAAGTGAAAAACTGTTTTTT. Protein product: CASSFGTGVSSEKLFF.

The chain recombines TRBV27 with TRBJ2-7, with TRBD2 identical over 10 bases. CDR3 length: 14 residues. J lost 4 bases, V lost 5 bases, and 5 bases had no gene match. CDR1 MNHEY and CDR2 SMNVEV come from the germline V gene (reference sequence). Here the CDR3 reads CASSRLAGTYEQYF. CDR3 DNA sequence: TGTGCCAGCAGTCGACTAGCGGGCACGTACGAGCAGTACTTC.

This rearrangement joins TRBV2 to TRBJ2-7; the D gene is possibly TRBD1 (8 bases). Deletions cut 7 bases from V and 2 bases from J, with 24 bases between. Germline loops: CDR1 SNHLY, CDR2 FYNNEI. The CDR3 length is 17 residues. The CDR3 sequence: CASNLRETGEGPYEQYF. In DNA form, the CDR3 reads TGTGCCAGCAATCTTCGGGAGACAGGGGAGGGTCCCTACGAGCAGTACTTC.